This record concerns one TCR beta chain sequence. The sample is drawn from a study of blood T cells in healthy people across ages. J lost 1 base, V lost 8 bases, and 5 bases had no gene match. The CDR3 length is 13 residues. The germline V gene encodes CDR1 DFQATT and CDR2 SNEGSKA (reference sequence). Combining a sample-barcoded 5' primer with a J-beta primer mix, a second PCR ran for about 7 to 12 cycles. TCRdb passed the 5' RACE reads through MiXCR, listing each CDR3 protein once. The sample holds approximately 2,000,000 distinct CDR3 sequences, more than 35% seen once. The receptor comes from a human donor in good health. Sequencing input: blood. This chain connects TRBV20-1 to TRBJ2-3; TRBD1 aligns across 8 bases. The CDR3 DNA reads TGCAGTTCCGACAGGGGCGGCACAGATACGCAGTATTTT. Translated, it gives CSSDRGGTDTQYF.